This T cell receptor beta chain appears in the sequencing data of a study of T cell responses to AZD1222 COVID-19 vaccine. Study observations and caveats: Females made up more of the donors, who were largely white British, and clonal diversity may have come out too low. As reported, nearly half of all spike-specific TCRs target variant regions that are unmutated. Distributed over spike, vaccine-associated CD4 TCRs predominated at 160-218 and 743-854. The peak T cell response came first, and repertoires were sampled only after it.

TCRdb keeps only in-frame clones here, not all; method: immunoSEQ multiplex PCR. The sample contains about 100,000 clones, roughly nine tenths of which appear only once. The trim removed 3 bases at V and 5 bases at J, leaving 3 bases unmatched. This CDR3 region has 14 residues. Germline lookup yields CDR1 KGHSH and CDR2 LQKENI. A remark on this clone: The target antigen is unknown.

This chain links TRBV18 with TRBJ2-5; 10 nucleotides match TRBD2. This clonotype was sampled from an adult in good health. The material was peripheral blood, obtained on day 0 of AZD1222 vaccination. DNA for the CDR3: TGTGCCAGCTCACCTCAAGCGGGAGGGGAGACCCAGTACTTC. Translated: CASSPQAGGETQYF.